This T cell receptor (beta chain) was sequenced during a study of blood T cells in healthy people across ages. Overall study findings and caveats: Relative to aged donors, long-lived donors carried more naive CD4+ cells and displayed higher diversity.

Using a J-beta primer mix together with a sample-barcoded 5' primer, a second PCR was run for about 7 to 12 cycles. Every cDNA was tagged by a template-switch adaptor with 12 random nucleotides. No fewer than 3 million CDR3-containing paired-end reads came from each sample. TCRdb fed the 5' RACE reads into MiXCR, producing one record per CDR3 protein. Of around 1.5 million distinct CDR3 sequences listed, roughly 60% were seen once; the top ten hold over 5.5%. Germline values: CDR1 MNHEY, CDR2 SVGAGI. The CDR3 extends over 19 amino acids. Concerning this clonotype itself: What it recognizes is unknown.

The receptor was derived from a man between 18 and 29 years old in good health. The sequenced sample consisted of blood. The rearrangement joins TRBV6-5 to TRBJ2-5; TRBD1 might be the D (6 bases). The J call is in doubt because the DNA end fits TRBJ2-7 better. The CDR3 sequence is CASSYAPGTGQGIDDEQYF. The CDR3 DNA sequence: TGTGCCAGCAGTTACGCCCCCGGTACGGGGCAGGGGATCGACGACGAGCAGTACTTC.